This TCR beta chain appears in the sequencing data of a study of blood T cell repertoires in COVID-19. This CDR3 spans 14 amino acids. Trimming left V 7 bases short and J 3 bases short, with 16 bases between. The germline gives CDR1 MNHEY, CDR2 SVGEGT. Authors' analysis steps: Amplification of reference gene primers provided the estimated nucleated cell counts. Data came from immunoSEQ multiplex PCR; TCRdb stores just in-frame clones and leaves some out. Clonal size and the V and J genes are those of that table, whereas D and trimming came from the DNA. Among about 230,000 clones listed, around four fifths were seen once.

This clonotype was obtained from an older woman with active or convalescent COVID-19. The V call is TRBV6-2 or TRBV6-3, the J call TRBJ2-7; D remains unclear. The sequenced material came from peripheral blood. Here the CDR3 reads CASTPDWVVYEQYF. CDR3 in DNA: TGTGCCAGCACCCCCGACTGGGTCGTCTACGAGCAGTACTTC.